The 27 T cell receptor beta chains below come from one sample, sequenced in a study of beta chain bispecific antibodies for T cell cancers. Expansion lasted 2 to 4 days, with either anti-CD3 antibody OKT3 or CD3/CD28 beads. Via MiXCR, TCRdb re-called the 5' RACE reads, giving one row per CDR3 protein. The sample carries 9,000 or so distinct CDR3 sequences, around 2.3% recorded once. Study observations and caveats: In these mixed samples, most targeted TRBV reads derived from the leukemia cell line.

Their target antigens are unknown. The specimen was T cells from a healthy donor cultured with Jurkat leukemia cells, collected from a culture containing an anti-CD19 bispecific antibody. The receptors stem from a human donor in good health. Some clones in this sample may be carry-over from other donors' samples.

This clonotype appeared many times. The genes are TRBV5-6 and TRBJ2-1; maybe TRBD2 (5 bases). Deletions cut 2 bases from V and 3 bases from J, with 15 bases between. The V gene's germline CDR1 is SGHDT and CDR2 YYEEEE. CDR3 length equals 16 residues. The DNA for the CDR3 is TGTGCCAGCAGCTTATCTGTCGCCCGGGGCTACAATGAGCAGTTCTTC. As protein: CASSLSVARGYNEQFF.

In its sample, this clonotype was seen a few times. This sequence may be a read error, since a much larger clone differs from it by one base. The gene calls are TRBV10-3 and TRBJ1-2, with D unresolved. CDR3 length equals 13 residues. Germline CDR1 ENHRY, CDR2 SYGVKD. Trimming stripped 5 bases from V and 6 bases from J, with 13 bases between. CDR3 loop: CAISRASSDGYTF. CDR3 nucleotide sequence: TGTGCCATCAGTAGGGCCTCGTCAGATGGCTACACCTTC.

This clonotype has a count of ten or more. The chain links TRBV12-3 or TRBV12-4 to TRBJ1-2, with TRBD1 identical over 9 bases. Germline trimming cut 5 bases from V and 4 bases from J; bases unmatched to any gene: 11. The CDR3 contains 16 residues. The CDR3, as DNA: TGTGCCAGCAGTCCTACCCCGGGACAGGGACCCTATGGCTACACCTTC. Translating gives CASSPTPGQGPYGYTF.

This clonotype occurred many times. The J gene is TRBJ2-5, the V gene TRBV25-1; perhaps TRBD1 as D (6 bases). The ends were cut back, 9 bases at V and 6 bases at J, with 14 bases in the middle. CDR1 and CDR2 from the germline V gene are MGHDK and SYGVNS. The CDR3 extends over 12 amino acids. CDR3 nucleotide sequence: TGTGCCAGTGGACAGTCCGTGAAGACCCAGTACTTC. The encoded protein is CASGQSVKTQYF.

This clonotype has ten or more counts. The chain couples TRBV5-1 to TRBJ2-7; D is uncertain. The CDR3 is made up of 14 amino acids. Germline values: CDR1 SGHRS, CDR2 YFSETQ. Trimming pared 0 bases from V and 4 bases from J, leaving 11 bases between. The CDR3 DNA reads TGCGCCAGCAGCTTGGAGGGCGGCCCTTACGAGCAGTACTTC. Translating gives CASSLEGGPYEQYF.

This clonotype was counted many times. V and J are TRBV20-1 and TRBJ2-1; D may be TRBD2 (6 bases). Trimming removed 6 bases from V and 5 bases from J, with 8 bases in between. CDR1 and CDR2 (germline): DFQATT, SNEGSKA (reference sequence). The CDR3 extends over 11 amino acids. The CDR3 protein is CSAERDNEQFF. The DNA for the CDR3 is TGCAGTGCGGAGCGGGACAATGAGCAGTTCTTC.

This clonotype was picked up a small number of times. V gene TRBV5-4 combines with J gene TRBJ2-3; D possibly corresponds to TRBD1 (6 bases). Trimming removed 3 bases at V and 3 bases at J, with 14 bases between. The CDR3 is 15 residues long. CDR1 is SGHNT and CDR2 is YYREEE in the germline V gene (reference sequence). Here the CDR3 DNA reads TGTGCCAGCAGCTCCTTTGTGGGGGCAACAGATACGCAGTATTTT. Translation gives CASSSFVGATDTQYF. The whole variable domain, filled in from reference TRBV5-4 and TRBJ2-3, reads ETGVTQSPTHLIKTRGQQVTLRCSSQSGHNTVSWYQQALGQGPQFIFQYYREEENGRGNFPPRFSGLQFPNYSSELNVNALELDDSALYLCASSSFVGATDTQYFGPGTRLTVL.

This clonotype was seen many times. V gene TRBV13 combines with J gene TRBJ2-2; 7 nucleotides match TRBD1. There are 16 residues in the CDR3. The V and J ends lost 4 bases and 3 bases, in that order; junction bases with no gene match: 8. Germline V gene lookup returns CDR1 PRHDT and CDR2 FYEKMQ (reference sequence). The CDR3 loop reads CASSSLPQGHTGELFF. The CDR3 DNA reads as TGTGCCAGCAGCTCCCTACCACAGGGGCACACCGGGGAGCTGTTTTTT.

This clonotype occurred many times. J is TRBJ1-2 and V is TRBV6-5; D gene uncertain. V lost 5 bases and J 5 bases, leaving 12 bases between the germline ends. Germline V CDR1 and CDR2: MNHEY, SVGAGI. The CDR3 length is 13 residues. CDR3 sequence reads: CASSEDMGYGYTF. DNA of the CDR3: TGTGCCAGCAGTGAAGACATGGGTTATGGCTACACCTTC.

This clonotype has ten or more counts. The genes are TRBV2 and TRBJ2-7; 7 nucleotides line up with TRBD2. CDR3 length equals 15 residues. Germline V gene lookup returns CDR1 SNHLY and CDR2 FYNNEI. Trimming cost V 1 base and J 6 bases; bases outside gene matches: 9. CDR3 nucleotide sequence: TGTGCCAGCAGTGAAGATCCTAGCGGAATGGGCGAGCAGTACTTC. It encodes CASSEDPSGMGEQYF.

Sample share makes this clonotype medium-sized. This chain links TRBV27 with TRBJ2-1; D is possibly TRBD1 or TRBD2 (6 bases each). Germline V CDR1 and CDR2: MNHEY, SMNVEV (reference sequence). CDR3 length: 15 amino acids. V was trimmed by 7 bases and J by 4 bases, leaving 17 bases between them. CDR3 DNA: TGTGCCAGCAACAGAGGGGGGACGGAATACAATGAGCAGTTCTTC. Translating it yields CASNRGGTEYNEQFF.

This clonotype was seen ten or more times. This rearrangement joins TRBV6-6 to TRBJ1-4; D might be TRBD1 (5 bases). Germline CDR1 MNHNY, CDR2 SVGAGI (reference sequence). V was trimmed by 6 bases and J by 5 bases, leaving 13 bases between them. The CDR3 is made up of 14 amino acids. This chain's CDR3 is CASRTTAINEKLFF. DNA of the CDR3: TGTGCCAGCAGGACGACAGCTATAAATGAAAAACTGTTTTTT.

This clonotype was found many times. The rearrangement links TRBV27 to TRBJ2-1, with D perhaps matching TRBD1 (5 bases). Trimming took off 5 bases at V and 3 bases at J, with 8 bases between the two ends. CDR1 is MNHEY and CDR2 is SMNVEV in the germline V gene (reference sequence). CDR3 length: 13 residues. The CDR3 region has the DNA TGTGCCAGCAGTCAAGGACACTACAATGAGCAGTTCTTC. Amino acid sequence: CASSQGHYNEQFF.

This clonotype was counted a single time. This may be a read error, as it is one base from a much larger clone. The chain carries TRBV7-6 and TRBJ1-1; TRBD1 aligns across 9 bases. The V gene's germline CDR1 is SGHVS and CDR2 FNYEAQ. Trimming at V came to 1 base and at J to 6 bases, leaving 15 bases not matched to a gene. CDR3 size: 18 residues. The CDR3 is CASSLGEGQGGGRAEAFF. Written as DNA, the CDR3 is TGTGCCAGCAGCTTAGGGGAGGGACAGGGAGGAGGACGGGCTGAAGCTTTCTTT.

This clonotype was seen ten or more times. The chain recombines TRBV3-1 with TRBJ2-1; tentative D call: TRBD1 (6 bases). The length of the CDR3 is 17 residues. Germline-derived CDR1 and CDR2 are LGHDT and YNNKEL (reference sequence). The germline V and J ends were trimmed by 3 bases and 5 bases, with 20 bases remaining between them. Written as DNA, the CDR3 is TGTGCCAGCAGCCATATTCGGGTACAGGGAACGGACAATGAGCAGTTCTTC. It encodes CASSHIRVQGTDNEQFF.

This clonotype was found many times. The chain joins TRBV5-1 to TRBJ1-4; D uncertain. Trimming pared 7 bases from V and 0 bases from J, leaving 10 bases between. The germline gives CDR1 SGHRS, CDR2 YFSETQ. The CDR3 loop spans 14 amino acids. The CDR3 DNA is TGCGCCAGCGCCGAAGACGCAACTAATGAAAAACTGTTTTTT. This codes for CASAEDATNEKLFF.

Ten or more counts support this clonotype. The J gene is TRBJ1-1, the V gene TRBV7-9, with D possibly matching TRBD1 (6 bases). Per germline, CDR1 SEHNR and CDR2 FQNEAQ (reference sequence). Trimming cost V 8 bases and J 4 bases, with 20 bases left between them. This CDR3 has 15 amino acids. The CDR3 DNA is TGTGCCAGCGCGAGGATCGGTTTAGGGGGCACTGAAGCTTTCTTT. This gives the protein CASARIGLGGTEAFF. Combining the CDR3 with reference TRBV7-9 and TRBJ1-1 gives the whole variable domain DTGVSQNPRHKITKRGQNVTFRCDPISEHNRLYWYRQTLGQGPEFLTYFQNEAQLEKSRLLSDRFSAERPKGSFSTLEIQRTEQGDSAMYLCASARIGLGGTEAFFGQGTRLTVV.

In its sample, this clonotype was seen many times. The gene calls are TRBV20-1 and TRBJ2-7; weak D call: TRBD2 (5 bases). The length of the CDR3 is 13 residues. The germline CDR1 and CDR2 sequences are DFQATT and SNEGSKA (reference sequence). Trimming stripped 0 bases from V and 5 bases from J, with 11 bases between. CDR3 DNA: TGCAGTGCTAGAGATCCGGGGAATGACGAGCAGTACTTC. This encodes CSARDPGNDEQYF.

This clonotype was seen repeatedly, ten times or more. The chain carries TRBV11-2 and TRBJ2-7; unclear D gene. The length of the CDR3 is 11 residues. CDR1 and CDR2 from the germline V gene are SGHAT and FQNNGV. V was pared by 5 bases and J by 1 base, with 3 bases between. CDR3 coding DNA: TGTGCCAGCAGCCCATCCTACGAGCAGTACTTC. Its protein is CASSPSYEQYF. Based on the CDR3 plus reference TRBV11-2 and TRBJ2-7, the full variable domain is EAGVAQSPRYKIIEKRQSVAFWCNPISGHATLYWYQQILGQGPKLLIQFQNNGVVDDSQLPKDRFSAERLKGVDSTLKIQPAKLEDSAVYLCASSPSYEQYFGPGTRLTVT.

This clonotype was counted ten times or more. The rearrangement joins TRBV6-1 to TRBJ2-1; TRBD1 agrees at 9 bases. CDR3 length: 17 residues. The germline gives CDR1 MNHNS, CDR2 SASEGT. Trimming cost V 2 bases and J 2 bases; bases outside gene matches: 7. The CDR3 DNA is TGTGCCAGCAGTGAAAGAGGGTGGGACAGGGCCTACAATGAGCAGTTCTTC. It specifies CASSERGWDRAYNEQFF.

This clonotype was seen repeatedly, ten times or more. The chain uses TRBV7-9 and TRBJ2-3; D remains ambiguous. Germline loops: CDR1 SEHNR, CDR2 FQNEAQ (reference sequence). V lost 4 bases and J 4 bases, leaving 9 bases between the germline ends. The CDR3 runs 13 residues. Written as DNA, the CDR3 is TGTGCCAGCAGCTCACAGATGGCAGATACGCAGTATTTT. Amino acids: CASSSQMADTQYF.

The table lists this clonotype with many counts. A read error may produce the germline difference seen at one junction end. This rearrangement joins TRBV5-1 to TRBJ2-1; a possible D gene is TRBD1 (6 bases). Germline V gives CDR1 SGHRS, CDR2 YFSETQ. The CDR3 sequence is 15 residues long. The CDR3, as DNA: TGCGCCAGCAGATTGGGGACGTTCGAGGGGGATGAGCAGTTCTTC. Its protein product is CASRLGTFEGDEQFF.

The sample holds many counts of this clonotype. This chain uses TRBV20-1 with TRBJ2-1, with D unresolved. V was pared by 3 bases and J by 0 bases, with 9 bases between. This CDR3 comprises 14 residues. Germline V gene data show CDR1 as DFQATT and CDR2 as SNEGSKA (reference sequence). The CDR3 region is CSARQVSSYNEQFF. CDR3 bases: TGCAGTGCTAGGCAAGTTAGCTCCTACAATGAGCAGTTCTTC.

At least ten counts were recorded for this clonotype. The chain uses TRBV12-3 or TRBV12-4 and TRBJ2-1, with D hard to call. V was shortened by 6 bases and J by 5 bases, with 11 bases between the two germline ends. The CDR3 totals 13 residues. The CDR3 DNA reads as TGTGCCAGCAGGCTAGTAGACGACAATGAGCAGTTCTTC. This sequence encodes CASRLVDDNEQFF.

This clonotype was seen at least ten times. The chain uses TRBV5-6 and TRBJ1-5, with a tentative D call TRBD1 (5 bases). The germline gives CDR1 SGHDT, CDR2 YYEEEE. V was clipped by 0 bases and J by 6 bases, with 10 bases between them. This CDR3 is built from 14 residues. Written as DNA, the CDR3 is TGTGCCAGCAGCTTGGGACAGAGCGGTCAGCCCCAGCATTTT. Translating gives CASSLGQSGQPQHF.

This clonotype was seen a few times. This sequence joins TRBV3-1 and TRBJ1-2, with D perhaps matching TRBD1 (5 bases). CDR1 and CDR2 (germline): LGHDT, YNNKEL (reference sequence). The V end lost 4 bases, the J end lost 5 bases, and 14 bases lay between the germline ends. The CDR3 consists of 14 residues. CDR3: CASSRVGELYGYTF. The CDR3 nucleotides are TGTGCCAGCAGCCGTGTAGGGGAACTATATGGCTACACCTTC.

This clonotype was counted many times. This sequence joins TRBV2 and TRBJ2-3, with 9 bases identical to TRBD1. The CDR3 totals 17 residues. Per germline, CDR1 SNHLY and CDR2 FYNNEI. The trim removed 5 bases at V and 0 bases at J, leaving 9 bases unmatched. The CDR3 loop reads CASSQKGQGTSTDTQYF. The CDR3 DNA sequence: TGTGCCAGCAGTCAAAAAGGACAGGGGACAAGCACAGATACGCAGTATTTT.